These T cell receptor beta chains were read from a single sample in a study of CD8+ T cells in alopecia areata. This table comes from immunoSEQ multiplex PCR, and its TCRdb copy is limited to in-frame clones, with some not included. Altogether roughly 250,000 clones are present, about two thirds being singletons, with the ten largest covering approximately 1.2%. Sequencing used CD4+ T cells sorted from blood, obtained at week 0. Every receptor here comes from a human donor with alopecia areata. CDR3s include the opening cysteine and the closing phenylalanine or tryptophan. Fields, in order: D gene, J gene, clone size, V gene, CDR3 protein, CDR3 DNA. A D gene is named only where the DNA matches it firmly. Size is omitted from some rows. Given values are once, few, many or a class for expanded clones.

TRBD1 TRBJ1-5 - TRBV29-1 CSVRQGSDQPQHF TGCAGCGTTAGACAGGGGAGCGATCAGCCCCAGCATTTT
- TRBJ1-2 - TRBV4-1 CASSQSVSYGYTF TGCGCCAGCAGCCAATCGGTCTCCTATGGCTACACCTTC
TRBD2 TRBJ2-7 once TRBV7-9 CASSSRSGGFYEQYF TGTGCCAGCAGCTCTCGCTCGGGGGGGTTCTACGAGCAGTACTTC
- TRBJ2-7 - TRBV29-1 CSVEMPSYEQYF TGCAGCGTTGAGATGCCCAGCTACGAGCAGTACTTC
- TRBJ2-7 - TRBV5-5 CASSYRTPGHGGEQYF TGTGCCAGCAGCTACCGAACACCGGGACATGGTGGCGAGCAGTACTTC
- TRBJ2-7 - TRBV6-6 CASSNVYEQYF TGTGCCAGCAGTAACGTCTACGAGCAGTACTTC
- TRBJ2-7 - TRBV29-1 CSVESGPIGPQYF TGCAGCGTTGAATCTGGCCCGATCGGTCCGCAGTACTTC
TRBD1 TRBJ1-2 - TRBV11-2 CASSSLWTGNYGYTF TGTGCCAGCAGTTCCCTTTGGACAGGAAACTATGGCTACACCTTC
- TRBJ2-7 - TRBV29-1 CSVVVGINYEQYF TGCAGCGTTGTCGTGGGGATCAACTACGAGCAGTACTTC
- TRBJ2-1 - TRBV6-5 CASSRRVGSYNEQFF TGTGCCAGCAGCCGCAGGGTAGGGTCCTACAATGAGCAGTTCTTC
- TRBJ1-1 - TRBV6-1 CATQGFFTEAFF TGTGCCACCCAGGGGTTCTTCACTGAAGCTTTCTTT
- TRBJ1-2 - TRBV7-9 CASSLIINYGYTF TGTGCCAGCAGCTTAATAATCAACTATGGCTACACCTTC
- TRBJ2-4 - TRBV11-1 CASSMDRDIQYF TGTGCCAGCAGCATGGACAGAGACATTCAGTACTTC
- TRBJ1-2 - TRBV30 CAWSTNLGSYGYTF TGTGCCTGGAGTACGAACCTGGGAAGCTATGGCTACACCTTC
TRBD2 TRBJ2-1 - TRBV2 CASSEALAGGRNEQFF TGTGCCAGCAGTGAAGCCCTAGCGGGGGGGCGAAATGAGCAGTTCTTC
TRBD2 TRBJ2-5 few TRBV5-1 CASSGTAGETQYF TGCGCCAGCAGCGGTACAGCGGGGGAGACCCAGTACTTC
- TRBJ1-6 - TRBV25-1 CASSEFSRPTNSPLHF TGTGCCAGCAGTGAATTTAGCAGGCCAACGAATTCACCCCTCCACTTT
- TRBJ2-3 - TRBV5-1 CASSLEVGTDTQYF TGCGCCAGCAGCTTGGAGGTAGGCACAGATACGCAGTATTTT
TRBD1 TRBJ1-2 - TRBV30 CAWTGSSSLTGGYGYTF TGTGCCTGGACCGGGAGCTCATCCCTTACAGGGGGCTATGGCTACACCTTC
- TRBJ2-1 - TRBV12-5 CASGLEEGSEQFF TGTGCTAGTGGTTTGGAGGAGGGGAGTGAGCAGTTCTTC
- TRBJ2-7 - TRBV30 CAWSSHYEQYF TGTGCCTGGAGTTCCCACTACGAGCAGTACTTC
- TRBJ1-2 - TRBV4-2 CASSQDPGPYGYTF TGTGCCAGCAGCCAAGATCCGGGCCCCTATGGCTACACCTTC
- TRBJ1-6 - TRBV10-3 CAISDGRDSPLHF TGTGCCATCAGTGACGGAAGGGACTCACCCCTCCACTTT
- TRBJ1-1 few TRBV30 CAFHRGGNTEAFF TGTGCCTTTCACAGAGGAGGGAACACTGAAGCTTTCTTT
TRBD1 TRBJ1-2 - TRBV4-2 CASSRTGTAYGYTF TGTGCCAGCAGCCGCACCGGGACAGCTTATGGCTACACCTTC
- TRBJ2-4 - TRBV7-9 CASSPTRAPGTKNIQYF TGTGCCAGCAGCCCGACCCGGGCCCCAGGCACCAAAAACATTCAGTACTTC
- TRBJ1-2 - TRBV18 CASSMEQDHGYTF TGTGCCAGCTCGATGGAACAGGATCATGGCTACACCTTC
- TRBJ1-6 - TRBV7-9 CASTTDGINSPLHF TGTGCCAGCACGACAGACGGGATTAATTCACCCCTCCACTTT
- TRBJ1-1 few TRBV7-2 CASSPGRGNTEAFF TGTGCCAGCAGCCCGGGGCGGGGAAACACTGAAGCTTTCTTT
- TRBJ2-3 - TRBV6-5 CASSYSIGSTDTQYF TGTGCCAGCAGTTACTCGATTGGTAGCACAGATACGCAGTATTTT
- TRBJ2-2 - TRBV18 CASSPSGGQAGELFF TGTGCCAGCTCACCCTCTGGGGGGCAGGCCGGGGAGCTGTTTTTT
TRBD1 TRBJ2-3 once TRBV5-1 CASSLALDRGDTQYF TGCGCCAGCAGCTTGGCATTGGACAGGGGGGATACGCAGTATTTT
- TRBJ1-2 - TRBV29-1 CSVGFGGGYTF TGCAGCGTTGGATTCGGGGGCGGCTACACCTTC
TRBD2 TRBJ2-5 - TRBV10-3 CAISEMGTSGGQETQYF TGTGCCATCAGTGAAATGGGGACTAGCGGGGGACAAGAGACCCAGTACTTC
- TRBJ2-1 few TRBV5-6 CASSSGANSYNEQFF TGTGCCAGCAGCTCGGGGGCCAACTCCTACAATGAGCAGTTCTTC
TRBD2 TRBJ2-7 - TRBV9 CASSVGAGATYEQYF TGTGCCAGCAGCGTAGGAGCGGGGGCGACCTACGAGCAGTACTTC
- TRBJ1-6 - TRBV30 CACGEYNSPLHF TGTGCCTGCGGGGAATATAATTCACCCCTCCACTTT
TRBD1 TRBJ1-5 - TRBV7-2 CASSAGGRQPQHF TGTGCCAGCAGCGCAGGGGGTCGTCAGCCCCAGCATTTT
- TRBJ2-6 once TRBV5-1 CASSYPTGLSGANVLTF TGCGCCAGCAGCTACCCGACAGGCCTCTCTGGGGCCAACGTCCTGACTTTC
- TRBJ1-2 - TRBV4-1 CASSQDQRSYGYTF TGCGCCAGCAGCCAAGATCAACGGAGCTATGGCTACACCTTC
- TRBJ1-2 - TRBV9 CASSRQNYGYTF TGTGCCAGCAGTCGACAGAACTATGGCTACACCTTC
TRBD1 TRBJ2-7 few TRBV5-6 CASSPDRGSGSYEQYF TGTGCCAGCAGCCCGGACAGGGGGTCGGGCTCCTACGAGCAGTACTTC
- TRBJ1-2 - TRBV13 CASSFQLRTNYGYTF TGTGCCAGCAGCTTTCAGCTCAGGACTAACTATGGCTACACCTTC
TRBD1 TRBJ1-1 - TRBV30 CAFWDRDTEAFF TGTGCCTTCTGGGACAGGGACACTGAAGCTTTCTTT
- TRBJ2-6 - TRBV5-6 CASSFTSSGANVLTF TGTGCCAGCAGCTTCACGAGCTCTGGGGCCAACGTCCTGACTTTC
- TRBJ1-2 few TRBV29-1 CSVDRSNYGYTF TGCAGCGTTGACAGATCCAACTATGGCTACACCTTC
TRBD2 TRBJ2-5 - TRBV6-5 CASSYPAGGNQETQYF TGTGCCAGCAGTTACCCAGCGGGGGGGAACCAAGAGACCCAGTACTTC
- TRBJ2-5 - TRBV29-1 CSVLQGPETQYF TGCAGCGTGCTACAGGGCCCGGAGACCCAGTACTTC